The TCR beta chain described here comes from a study of blood T cell repertoires in COVID-19. At the level of the study: Sites in the United States, Italy and Spain provided acute and convalescent COVID-19 samples. Sample material is recorded as cDNA or gDNA derived from T cells, B-cell-depleted T cells, or PBMCs.

The CDR3 covers 18 residues. Trimming took 0 bases from V and 0 from J; bases not matched to a gene: 10. Germline-derived CDR1 and CDR2 are LNHNV and YYDKDF (reference sequence). In the authors' methods: It was from reference gene primer amplification that nucleated cell counts were estimated. The data were produced by immunoSEQ multiplex PCR, yet TCRdb's version contains in-frame clones alone and is incomplete. V, J and clone size reflect that table, while D and trimming were determined from the DNA. Among over 45,000 clones listed, less than 75% were seen once. This TCR was recovered from a woman between 45 and 60 years old with active or convalescent COVID-19. The sequenced sample was peripheral blood. V and J are TRBV15 and TRBJ2-7; 8 bases line up with TRBD2. CDR3 DNA: TGTGCCACCAGCAGAGATCTACCCCTAGCGGGTAACTCCTACGAGCAGTACTTC. Translation: CATSRDLPLAGNSYEQYF.